Shown below are 12 T cell receptor beta chains from a single sample sequenced in a study of Ad26.COV2.S vaccination and SARS-CoV-2 variants. Documented treatment: about 20 received Ad26.COV2.S at low or high dose, single or two shots; roughly five received placebo; per-sample allocation not given. It was on day 63 after the first vaccine or placebo injection that samples were taken. Sequenced by immunoSEQ multiplex PCR; TCRdb stores in-frame clones only, minus some. The sample contains roughly 500,000 clones, 70% to 90% of which appear only once. The sequences come from peripheral blood, collected in a trial of Ad26.COV2.S vaccine versus placebo. All receptors derive from a person aged 18-60 years who received the Ad26.COV2.S COVID-19 vaccine or a placebo.

The gene calls are TRBV27 and TRBJ2-1; D perhaps matches TRBD2 (5 bases). This CDR3 contains 13 residues. Germline V gene sequence: CDR1 MNHEY, CDR2 SMNVEV (reference sequence). Deletions cut 5 bases from V and 6 bases from J, with 11 bases between. This CDR3 reads CASSPSTSNEQFF. Here the CDR3 DNA reads TGTGCCAGCAGTCCCTCAACTAGCAATGAGCAGTTCTTC.

The chain is built from TRBV6-2 or TRBV6-3 and TRBJ2-7, with D hard to call. Trimming cost V 5 bases and J 4 bases, with 18 bases left between them. CDR3 length: 15 residues. The germline V gene encodes CDR1 MNHEY and CDR2 SVGEGT. The CDR3: CASSTQQWFGYEQYF. In nucleotides, the CDR3 is TGTGCCAGCAGTACCCAACAGTGGTTTGGGTACGAGCAGTACTTC.

This clone showed up just a few times. The chain couples TRBV7-9 to TRBJ2-1; no clear D gene. CDR3 length equals 13 residues. The V gene lost 5 bases and the J gene lost 15 bases, with 20 bases spanning the gap. Germline CDR1 and CDR2: SEHNR and FQNEAQ (reference sequence). The CDR3 nucleotides read TGTGCCAGCAGCGTGACGACTCTTAACGGTGGGTTCTTC. This gives the protein CASSVTTLNGGFF.

This clone appeared a few times. The J gene is TRBJ2-7, the V gene TRBV6-2 or TRBV6-3, with no clear D. Trimming removed 1 base from V and 3 bases from J, with 1 base in between. The CDR3 has 11 residues. CDR1 and CDR2 from the germline V gene are MNHEY and SVGEGT. The CDR3 reads CASSYFYEQYF. CDR3 nucleotides: TGTGCCAGCAGTTACTTCTACGAGCAGTACTTC.

V is TRBV27 and J is TRBJ1-2; 7 bases are a match to TRBD1. In germline, CDR1 is MNHEY, CDR2 SMNVEV (reference sequence). The V and J ends lost 10 bases and 6 bases, in that order; junction bases with no gene match: 8. There are 12 residues in the CDR3. CDR3 nucleotides: TGTGCCACCCTTACCGGGACAGATGGCTACACCTTC. Encoded protein: CATLTGTDGYTF.

The J gene is TRBJ1-4, the V gene TRBV11-1; D is possibly TRBD1 (5 bases). CDR3 size: 14 residues. CDR1 is SGHAT and CDR2 is FQDESV in the germline V gene (reference sequence). Trimming left V 4 bases short and J 2 bases short, with 8 bases between. The CDR3 spells CASSYGATNEKLFF. In DNA, the CDR3 is TGTGCCAGCAGCTACGGGGCGACTAATGAAAAACTGTTTTTT.

The rearrangement joins TRBV7-9 to TRBJ2-1, with D tentatively TRBD2 (5 bases). The germline V gene encodes CDR1 SEHNR and CDR2 FQNEAQ (reference sequence). V was pared by 1 base and J by 10 bases, with 14 bases between. This CDR3 has 14 amino acids. The CDR3 protein is CASSLVGVRGEQFF. For the CDR3, the DNA is TGTGCCAGCAGCTTAGTCGGGGTTCGCGGGGAGCAGTTCTTC.

The J gene is TRBJ1-1, the V gene TRBV29-1; D gene unclear. The germline CDR1 and CDR2 sequences are SQVTM and ANQGSEA. This CDR3 is 9 amino acids long. Trimming stripped 3 bases from V and 4 bases from J, with 0 bases between. As DNA, the CDR3 is TGCAGCGTTGACACTGAAGCTTTCTTT. It yields the protein CSVDTEAFF.

The chain couples TRBV27 to TRBJ2-7, with no clear D. Germline assignment: CDR1 MNHEY and CDR2 SMNVEV (reference sequence). The V end was cut by 3 bases, the J end by 7 bases, with 16 bases between. There are 14 residues in the CDR3. DNA of the CDR3: TGTGCCAGCAGTTTTTTTTCCGACTCCGCGGAGCAGTACTTC. Translation: CASSFFSDSAEQYF.

The chain's CDR3 is CASSLMTGDFETQYF. CDR3 sequence (DNA): TGCGCCAGCAGCTTGATGACAGGGGATTTCGAGACCCAGTACTTC. V gene TRBV5-1 combines with J gene TRBJ2-5; TRBD1 agrees at 8 bases. J lost 5 bases, V lost 1 base, and 7 bases had no gene match. The CDR3 has 15 residues. Germline-derived CDR1 and CDR2 are SGHRS and YFSETQ. Full variable domain (outside the CDR3, taken from reference TRBV5-1 and TRBJ2-5): KAGVTQTPRYLIKTRGQQVTLSCSPISGHRSVSWYQQTPGQGLQFLFEYFSETQRNKGNFPGRFSGRQFSNSRSEMNVSTLELGDSALYLCASSLMTGDFETQYFGPGTRLLVL.

The chain combines TRBV19 with TRBJ1-1, with D possibly being TRBD1 (5 bases). The germline V and J ends were trimmed by 4 bases and 3 bases, with 15 bases remaining between them. Germline V gives CDR1 LNHDA, CDR2 SQIVND (reference sequence). This CDR3 has 15 residues. The CDR3: CASSSGTPGDTEAFF. In DNA, the CDR3 is TGTGCCAGTAGTAGCGGGACGCCGGGGGACACTGAAGCTTTCTTT.

The chain combines TRBV29-1 with TRBJ1-2; D might be TRBD1 (5 bases). Deletions cut 2 bases from V and 5 bases from J, with 12 bases between. The CDR3 sequence is 13 residues long. Per germline, CDR1 SQVTM and CDR2 ANQGSEA. The CDR3 loop is CSVEMGVGYGYTF. The CDR3 DNA reads as TGCAGCGTTGAAATGGGGGTCGGGTATGGCTACACCTTC.